The 25 T cell receptor beta chains below were found in one sample sequenced in a study of T-cell reconstitution after alpha-beta-depleted transplantation in children. It was with unique molecular identifiers that the TCRbeta library was prepared. TCRdb passed the PCR reads through MiXCR, listing each CDR3 protein once. Here the sample spans 350,000 to 450,000 distinct CDR3 sequences, 10% to 15% being singletons. Sequencing used PBMCs, obtained from the stem cell graft. Receptors originate from a human donor who donated a stem cell graft to a child with Fanconi anemia.

This clonotype was counted at least ten times. The chain couples TRBV5-1 to TRBJ2-2, with D perhaps assigned TRBD1 or TRBD2 (5 bases each). CDR1 is SGHRS and CDR2 is YFSETQ in the germline V gene. This CDR3 spans 15 amino acids. The V end was cut by 3 bases, the J end by 2 bases, with 11 bases between. DNA for the CDR3: TGCGCCAGCAGCTACACGGGACCAAACACCGGGGAGCTGTTTTTT. It specifies CASSYTGPNTGELFF.

The table lists this clonotype with a few counts. The V gene is TRBV25-1, the J gene TRBJ2-1, with 8 nucleotides matching TRBD1. V lost 5 bases and J lost 2; bases outside the gene matches: 8. The CDR3 is 16 residues long. Germline CDR1 reads MGHDK; CDR2 reads SYGVNS. The CDR3 reads CASSPTGTGPYNEQFF. CDR3 in DNA: TGTGCCAGCAGTCCTACCGGGACAGGACCCTACAATGAGCAGTTCTTC.

The rearrangement uses TRBV12-3 or TRBV12-4 and TRBJ1-1; D possibly corresponds to TRBD1 (5 bases). The CDR3 totals 15 residues. With 6 bases removed from V and 4 bases from J, the gap between germline ends came to 18 bases. The CDR3 loop is CASSPLITGGTEAFF. The DNA for the CDR3 is TGTGCCAGCAGCCCATTAATTACGGGGGGCACTGAAGCTTTCTTT.

The rearrangement joins TRBV5-1 to TRBJ1-2; D not resolved. Trimming took off 0 bases at V and 6 bases at J, with 15 bases between the two ends. The V gene's germline CDR1 is SGHRS and CDR2 YFSETQ. The CDR3 contains 15 residues. CDR3 residues: CASSLAAGSLDGYTF. For the CDR3, the DNA is TGCGCCAGCAGCTTGGCCGCGGGGAGTTTAGATGGCTACACCTTC.

This clonotype was observed a handful of times. The rearrangement uses TRBV5-5 and TRBJ2-3; no clear D. Germline values: CDR1 SGHKS, CDR2 YYEKEE (reference sequence). This CDR3 has 15 amino acids. Trimming stripped 4 bases from V and 0 bases from J, with 12 bases between. CDR3 region: CASSPLSASTDTQYF. The CDR3 coding sequence is TGTGCCAGCAGCCCCCTGAGCGCTAGCACAGATACGCAGTATTTT.

This clonotype was seen more than once but under ten times. The chain recombines TRBV7-8 with TRBJ1-1; D is uncertain. The germline V gene encodes CDR1 SGHVS and CDR2 FQNEAQ. The CDR3 extends over 14 amino acids. V was trimmed by 4 bases and J by 11 bases, leaving 20 bases between them. The CDR3 coding sequence is TGTGCCAGCAGCTCCCCAACTCGGATGAGGTCGGCTTTCTTT. Its protein product is CASSSPTRMRSAFF.

The sample holds many counts of this clonotype. This chain connects TRBV4-3 to TRBJ2-3; tentative D call: TRBD2 (7 bases). Germline values: CDR1 LGHNA, CDR2 YSLEER. The CDR3 is made up of 17 amino acids. V was shortened by 0 bases and J by 2 bases, with 15 bases between the two germline ends. The CDR3 DNA reads TGCGCCAGCAGCCAAGAAGAGGGGGGGGCTACCACAGATACGCAGTATTTT. Its protein is CASSQEEGGATTDTQYF.

The J gene is TRBJ2-5, the V gene TRBV5-6; perhaps TRBD1 as D (5 bases). The CDR3 runs to 14 residues. V lost 3 bases to trimming and J lost 2 bases, with 11 bases between them. CDR1 is SGHDT and CDR2 is YYEEEE in the germline V gene. CDR3 sequence: CASSSPRTQETQYF. CDR3 DNA sequence: TGTGCCAGCAGCTCCCCGCGGACACAAGAGACCCAGTACTTC.

This clonotype occurred many times. The J gene is TRBJ2-5, the V gene TRBV24-1, with unresolved D. V was shortened by 6 bases and J by 5 bases, with 18 bases between the two germline ends. Germline V gene sequence: CDR1 KGHDR, CDR2 SFDVKD. The CDR3 runs to 15 residues. This chain's CDR3 is CATSSSAGPGETQYF. The DNA of the CDR3 is TGTGCCACCAGTAGCTCGGCAGGACCTGGGGAGACCCAGTACTTC.

The table lists this clonotype with many counts. The chain is built from TRBV5-6 and TRBJ2-2; no clear D gene. Germline-derived CDR1 and CDR2 are SGHDT and YYEEEE. Trimming pared 4 bases from V and 8 bases from J, leaving 12 bases between. There are 13 residues in the CDR3. The CDR3 loop is CASSGLSRGELFF. DNA for the CDR3: TGTGCCAGCAGCGGATTGTCGAGGGGGGAGCTGTTTTTT.

This clonotype was seen many times. The J gene is TRBJ2-5, the V gene TRBV20-1; D unclear. Germline V gives CDR1 DFQATT, CDR2 SNEGSKA (reference sequence). The CDR3 has 17 amino acids. V was pared by 0 bases and J by 2 bases, with 19 bases between. CDR3 coding DNA: TGCAGTGCTAGAGATATCACTACTCGAGGATTTCAAGAGACCCAGTACTTC. Amino acid sequence: CSARDITTRGFQETQYF.

The chain is built from TRBV4-3 and TRBJ2-1; TRBD2 aligns across 8 bases. V was pared by 4 bases and J by 5 bases, with 10 bases of the junction left unmatched. The CDR3 sequence is 16 residues long. CDR1 is LGHNA, CDR2 YSLEER, per germline. The CDR3 loop reads CASSPRNGGVNNEQFF. The CDR3 DNA reads as TGCGCCAGCAGCCCTCGAAACGGGGGGGTGAACAATGAGCAGTTCTTC.

This clonotype showed up just a few times. This chain uses TRBV6-6 with TRBJ1-1; the D gene is possibly TRBD1 (6 bases). Germline V lookup: CDR1 MNHNY, CDR2 SVGAGI (reference sequence). The V end was cut by 6 bases, the J end by 11 bases, with 19 bases between. The CDR3 has 13 residues. CDR3: CASSLIRGSGAFF. CDR3 DNA: TGTGCCAGCAGCCTGATCAGGGGATCAGGGGCTTTCTTT.

The chain couples TRBV6-5 to TRBJ1-1; D not resolved. V gave up 3 bases and J gave up 2 bases, with 7 bases separating them. CDR3 length: 13 amino acids. Germline V gives CDR1 MNHEY, CDR2 SVGAGI. In DNA, the CDR3 is TGTGCCAGCAGTTATGTCGAAAACACTGAAGCTTTCTTT. As protein: CASSYVENTEAFF.

This clonotype showed up many times. One end of the junction is discordant with germline, which a read error may explain. The chain couples TRBV5-1 to TRBJ1-5, with TRBD1 matching 11 bases. This CDR3 contains 14 residues. Germline values: CDR1 SGHRS, CDR2 YFSETQ. This CDR3 reads CASSLGQGDQPQHF. CDR3 nucleotides: TGTGCCAGCAGTTTGGGACAGGGGGATCAGCCCCAGCATTTT.

This clonotype was seen repeatedly, ten times or more. The genes are TRBV18 and TRBJ2-7; D may be TRBD1 (6 bases). The germline V gene has CDR1 KGHSH and CDR2 LQKENI. Between the trimmed V and J ends, which lost 5 bases and 7 bases, there was a span of 21 bases. The CDR3 is 15 residues long. CDR3 coding DNA: TGTGCCAGCTCAGAGAATGGACAGCTTACTGGTGAGCAGTACGTC. Protein product: CASSENGQLTGEQYV.

This clonotype was seen only a few times. V is TRBV7-2 and J is TRBJ2-7; 11 nucleotides align to TRBD2. Looked up from germline, CDR1 is SGHTA and CDR2 is FQGNSA. This CDR3 contains 16 residues. The junction had 8 bases not matched to a gene; V was cut back by 5 bases and J by 2 bases. The DNA of the CDR3 is TGTGCCAGCAGCCAAAATCCGGGACTAGCGGCCTACGAGCAGTACTTC. Residues: CASSQNPGLAAYEQYF.

This clonotype came up many times. The chain links TRBV4-1 to TRBJ1-1; TRBD1 might be the D (5 bases). Per germline, CDR1 MGHRA and CDR2 YSYEKL. The V end was cut by 3 bases, the J end by 2 bases, with 10 bases between. The CDR3 is 14 amino acids. The CDR3 sequence is CASSHQTDNTEAFF. The CDR3 DNA is TGCGCCAGCAGCCATCAGACAGATAACACTGAAGCTTTCTTT.

This clonotype has more than one count but fewer than ten. This chain connects TRBV10-2 to TRBJ2-7; 10 nucleotides agree with TRBD1. The CDR3 consists of 15 residues. Germline V CDR1 and CDR2: WSHSY, SAAADI. Trimming took 5 bases from V and 3 from J; bases not matched to a gene: 7. This CDR3 reads CASSITGTGDYEQYV. The CDR3 bases are TGCGCCAGCAGTATAACCGGGACAGGGGACTACGAGCAGTACGTC.

This clonotype has at least ten counts. The chain is built from TRBV5-1 and TRBJ2-1, with 9 positions matching TRBD1. V shed 4 bases and J 7 bases; nucleotides not matched to a gene: 9. The CDR3 totals 15 residues. Germline V CDR1 and CDR2: SGHRS, YFSETQ. DNA of the CDR3: TGCGCCAGCAGCACTAGACAGGGGGGGGTGAATGAGCAGTTCTTC. Translation: CASSTRQGGVNEQFF.

This chain connects TRBV12-3 or TRBV12-4 to TRBJ2-3; 10 bases align to TRBD1. This CDR3 has 15 residues. Trimming took 8 bases from V and 4 from J; bases not matched to a gene: 9. The CDR3 nucleotides are TGTGCCAGCTCCCTCTTGACAGGGGGCGCAGATACGCAGTATTTT. This sequence encodes CASSLLTGGADTQYF.

Worth noting for this clonotype: A much more abundant neighbour one base away suggests this may be a read error. Without the conserved terminal phenylalanine or tryptophan, this CDR3 likely stems from a read error. This chain connects TRBV12-3 or TRBV12-4 to TRBJ2-5, with TRBD2 as a possible D gene (5 bases). This CDR3 is built from 13 residues. The V end lost 5 bases, the J end lost 6 bases, and 13 bases lay between the germline ends. The CDR3 protein is CASSLGGGKTQYY. The CDR3 nucleotides are TGTGCCAGCAGTCTAGGAGGTGGTAAGACCCAGTACTAC.

The chain recombines TRBV2 with TRBJ2-1, with D possibly called TRBD1 or TRBD2 (5 bases each). CDR1 SNHLY and CDR2 FYNNEI come from the germline V gene. V was cut by 2 bases and J by 8 bases, with 13 bases left in between. The length of the CDR3 is 14 residues. The CDR3: CASSEWSRDDEQFF. CDR3 sequence (DNA): TGTGCCAGCAGTGAATGGAGCAGGGACGATGAGCAGTTCTTC.

The gene calls are TRBV4-3 and TRBJ2-3; 10 bases line up with TRBD1. Losses at the gene ends were 5 bases for V and 7 bases for J; bases not matched to a gene: 12. CDR3 size: 16 residues. CDR1 LGHNA and CDR2 YSLEER come from the germline V gene. CDR3 protein: CASSFSGTGESYTQYF. The DNA for the CDR3 is TGCGCCAGCAGCTTTTCAGGGACAGGGGAATCATATACGCAGTATTTT.

This clonotype was seen more than once but under ten times. The chain links TRBV6-1 to TRBJ2-3; D gene unclear. CDR1 is MNHNS and CDR2 is SASEGT in the germline V gene. Trimming stripped 8 bases from V and 3 bases from J, with 18 bases between. The CDR3 runs 15 residues. This CDR3 is CASGSGDPETDTQYF. The DNA for the CDR3 is TGTGCCAGCGGGTCAGGCGATCCCGAAACAGATACGCAGTATTTT.